What follows are 30 T cell receptor beta chains derived from one specimen sequenced in a study of T cells after yellow fever vaccination. TCRdb analysed the 5' RACE reads with MiXCR anew, one entry per CDR3 protein. The table includes around 330,000 distinct CDR3 sequences, around 4% detected once. The input for sequencing was PBMCs, taken on the day of the yellow fever booster vaccination. The receptor source for this set is a young man who received the YFV17D yellow fever vaccine.

The V call is TRBV3-2, the J call TRBJ1-6; no DNA check was done on the table's D call, TRBD1. TRBV3-2 constitutes a pseudogene. CDR3 length: 18 amino acids. The CDR3 is CASSQGTTWGCSNSPLHF. CDR3 in DNA: TGTGCCAGCAGCCAAGGGACGACTTGGGGCTGTTCCAATTCACCCCTCCACTTT.

The rearrangement joins TRBV15 to TRBJ1-2; D ambiguous. The CDR3 has 12 residues. Per germline, CDR1 LNHNV and CDR2 YYDKDF (reference sequence). V was cut by 5 bases and J by 4 bases, with 8 bases left in between. This CDR3 is CATSAALYGYTF. In nucleotides, the CDR3 is TGTGCCACCAGCGCGGCACTCTATGGCTACACCTTC.

The chain links TRBV13 to TRBJ1-2; TRBD1 might be the D (6 bases). Germline V gene lookup returns CDR1 PRHDT and CDR2 FYEKMQ (reference sequence). CDR3 length equals 16 residues. Deletions cut 4 bases from V and 5 bases from J, with 20 bases between. CDR3 coding DNA: TGTGCCAGCAGCTCAAGGGGGACACGGTACCAATATGGCTACACCTTC. It translates to CASSSRGTRYQYGYTF.

The chain couples TRBV12-3 or TRBV12-4 to TRBJ1-2; weak D call: TRBD1 (5 bases). This CDR3 spans 12 amino acids. V lost 6 bases and J lost 6, with 11 bases in between. The CDR3 region is CASSRSRDGYTF. CDR3 sequence (DNA): TGTGCCAGCAGCCGATCCAGGGATGGCTACACCTTC.

Many counts were recorded for this clonotype. This chain joins TRBV6-1 and TRBJ2-3; D is undetermined. This CDR3 comprises 13 residues. Germline V lookup: CDR1 MNHNS, CDR2 SASEGT. V dropped 2 bases and J dropped 8 bases, with 11 bases sitting between them. This chain's CDR3 is CASSESRPTTQYF. CDR3 nucleotide sequence: TGTGCCAGCAGTGAAAGTCGTCCAACTACGCAGTATTTT.

In this sample, this clonotype turned up many times. This chain links TRBV5-6 with TRBJ1-2, with D unclear. Germline CDR1 SGHDT, CDR2 YYEEEE. V lost 4 bases and J lost 2, with 9 bases in between. CDR3 length: 13 amino acids. In DNA form, the CDR3 reads TGTGCCAGCAGCCCCCCACAAAACTATGGCTACACCTTC. It codes for CASSPPQNYGYTF.

This clonotype was seen at least ten times. This chain uses TRBV3-1 with TRBJ2-5; 12 bases align to TRBD1. The CDR3 is 18 residues long. J was trimmed by 3 bases and V by 4 bases; bases with no gene match: 12. Germline CDR1 is LGHDT and CDR2 is YNNKEL (reference sequence). The CDR3 DNA reads TGTGCCAGCAGCCCCATTGCGGGGACAGGGGGCGGAAAAGAGACCCAGTACTTC. Translated: CASSPIAGTGGGKETQYF.

This clonotype was seen a few times. The chain joins TRBV10-3 to TRBJ1-5; D not resolved. Germline CDR1 ENHRY, CDR2 SYGVKD. Trimming removed 3 bases at V and 3 bases at J, with 9 bases between. The CDR3 length is 14 residues. CDR3 in amino acids: CAISDAGHNQPQHF. The CDR3 DNA reads as TGTGCCATCAGTGACGCGGGCCACAATCAGCCCCAGCATTTT.

The sample holds a few counts of this clonotype. Here the CDR3 reads CASSGRTSGGPNEQFF. DNA for the CDR3: TGCGCCAGCAGTGGCCGGACTAGCGGGGGGCCCAATGAGCAGTTCTTC. The chain is built from TRBV5-1 and TRBJ2-1, with 14 bases aligning to TRBD2. Germline CDR1 reads SGHRS; CDR2 reads YFSETQ. The CDR3 runs to 16 residues. Trimming at V came to 5 bases and at J to 6 bases, leaving 7 bases not matched to a gene.

This clonotype was picked up many times. This chain links TRBV20-1 with TRBJ2-7; perhaps TRBD2 as D (7 bases). The CDR3 totals 14 residues. The germline CDR1 and CDR2 sequences are DFQATT and SNEGSKA (reference sequence). V was pared by 6 bases and J by 0 bases, with 15 bases between. CDR3 in amino acids: CSAVTGGSSYEQYV. The CDR3 nucleotides are TGCAGTGCGGTTACGGGGGGCAGCTCCTACGAGCAGTACGTC.

This clonotype was seen a handful of times. J is TRBJ1-2 and V is TRBV4-1, with 7 bases fitting TRBD1. Unmatched junction bases numbered 7, after V lost 4 bases and J lost 2 bases. The germline V gene has CDR1 MGHRA and CDR2 YSYEKL. The CDR3 extends over 15 amino acids. The CDR3 here is CASSPTGDRNYGYTF. The CDR3 nucleotides read TGCGCCAGCAGCCCCACAGGGGACAGAAACTATGGCTACACCTTC.

This clonotype was recorded at least ten times. V usage is TRBV5-1 and J usage is TRBJ2-3; D gene uncertain. This CDR3 has 14 amino acids. The germline gives CDR1 SGHRS, CDR2 YFSETQ. Deletions cut 0 bases from V and 3 bases from J, with 8 bases between. CDR3 DNA: TGCGCCAGCAGCTTGGAGGCCATGACAGATACGCAGTATTTT. Its translation: CASSLEAMTDTQYF.

In this sample, this clonotype turned up many times. CDR3 sequence: CASSLFRLTTDTQYF. As DNA, the CDR3 is TGTGCCAGCAGCTTATTTCGGCTGACCACAGATACGCAGTATTTT. The chain joins TRBV7-2 to TRBJ2-3; D call uncertain. The germline V gene has CDR1 SGHTA and CDR2 FQGNSA. The ends were cut back, 2 bases at V and 2 bases at J, with 11 bases in the middle. This CDR3 comprises 15 residues.

The rearrangement links TRBV2 to TRBJ2-1, with TRBD1 matching 11 bases. CDR3 length equals 16 residues. CDR1 and CDR2 from the germline V gene are SNHLY and FYNNEI. Trimming took 2 bases from V and 10 from J; bases not matched to a gene: 10. The CDR3 DNA follows: TGTGCCAGCAGTGAATTGGGCACCGGGACAGGGGGGGAGCAGTTCTTC. Its translation: CASSELGTGTGGEQFF. Variable domain in full (rest from reference TRBV2 and TRBJ2-1): EPEVTQTPSHQVTQMGQEVILRCVPISNHLYFYWYRQILGQKVEFLVSFYNNEISEKSEIFDDQFSVERPDGSNFTLKIRSTKLEDSAMYFCASSELGTGTGGEQFFGPGTRLTVL.

This clonotype was counted ten times or more. The chain joins TRBV9 to TRBJ2-2, with D uncertain. CDR3 length: 13 amino acids. Trimming took off 1 base at V and 4 bases at J, with 5 bases between the two ends. Looked up from germline, CDR1 is SGDLS and CDR2 is YYNGEE. This chain's CDR3 is CASSVISTGELFF. The CDR3 region has the DNA TGTGCCAGCAGCGTAATTTCCACCGGGGAGCTGTTTTTT.

This clonotype has a count of ten or more. The chain links TRBV15 to TRBJ2-3, with TRBD1 matching 8 bases. Trimming took 1 base from V and 2 from J; bases not matched to a gene: 8. The CDR3 length is 17 residues. CDR1 and CDR2 from the germline V gene are LNHNV and YYDKDF (reference sequence). CDR3 coding DNA: TGTGCCACCAGCAGAGTACGACAGGGGCCCTTCACAGATACGCAGTATTTT. This translates into CATSRVRQGPFTDTQYF.

The sample holds many counts of this clonotype. The gene calls are TRBV4-1 and TRBJ2-7, with a possible D match to TRBD1 (6 bases). V dropped 3 bases and J dropped 2 bases, with 8 bases sitting between them. Germline assignment: CDR1 MGHRA and CDR2 YSYEKL. This CDR3 is 13 amino acids long. CDR3 region: CASSHSGAYEQYV. Written as DNA, the CDR3 is TGCGCCAGCAGCCACTCAGGGGCCTACGAGCAGTACGTC.

The gene calls are TRBV6-5 and TRBJ1-2; possibly TRBD1 for D (5 bases). CDR1 and CDR2 (germline): MNHEY, SVGAGI. The CDR3 covers 15 residues. V dropped 2 bases and J dropped 8 bases, with 18 bases sitting between them. Here the CDR3 DNA reads TGTGCCAGCAGTTACGACAGAGGGAGTGGTGGCGGCTACACCTTC. Translation gives CASSYDRGSGGGYTF.

The sample holds many counts of this clonotype. In nucleotides, the CDR3 is TGCAGTGCTAGAGATCGGGACAGGGGGTTCGATACGCAGTATTTT. This translates into CSARDRDRGFDTQYF. The V and J genes are TRBV20-1 and TRBJ2-3, with 11 bases fitting TRBD1. This CDR3 region has 15 residues. Germline CDR1 reads DFQATT; CDR2 reads SNEGSKA (reference sequence). V shed 0 bases, J shed 6 bases, and the junction held 5 bases outside the gene matches.

This clonotype was seen a few times. The V gene is TRBV4-3, the J gene TRBJ2-3, with a possible D match to TRBD2 (5 bases). Germline loops: CDR1 LGHNA, CDR2 YSLEER. CDR3 length equals 16 residues. V was pared by 1 base and J by 1 base, with 12 bases between. The CDR3 DNA reads TGCGCCAGCAGCCAAGTTCTCGGAGGCCGCACAGATACGCAGTATTTT. The encoded protein is CASSQVLGGRTDTQYF.

This clonotype was seen many times. V gene TRBV2 combines with J gene TRBJ2-1; D unresolved. This CDR3 spans 11 amino acids. The germline V and J ends were trimmed by 7 bases and 5 bases, with 6 bases remaining between them. Germline V gene lookup returns CDR1 SNHLY and CDR2 FYNNEI. Written as DNA, the CDR3 is TGTGCCAGCACGGGTCACAATGAGCAGTTCTTC. It is translated as CASTGHNEQFF.

The table lists this clonotype with a few counts. The genes are TRBV2 and TRBJ1-5; no reliable D call. This CDR3 region has 13 residues. The germline gives CDR1 SNHLY, CDR2 FYNNEI. Trimming cost V 2 bases and J 9 bases, with 11 bases left between them. The CDR3: CASSEQDPWPQHF. Written as DNA, the CDR3 is TGTGCCAGCAGTGAACAGGATCCTTGGCCCCAGCATTTT.

This clonotype was counted many times. The rearrangement uses TRBV7-7 and TRBJ2-1; D is ambiguous. In germline, CDR1 is SSHAT, CDR2 FNYEAQ (reference sequence). The CDR3 is made up of 15 amino acids. V was clipped by 4 bases and J by 0 bases, with 10 bases between them. CDR3 DNA sequence: TGTGCCAGCAGCTGGGCCCTCAGCTCCTACAATGAGCAGTTCTTC. This translates into CASSWALSSYNEQFF.

This clonotype was observed a few times. The V and J genes are TRBV18 and TRBJ1-1; D is undetermined. In germline, CDR1 is KGHSH, CDR2 LQKENI. The V end lost 0 bases, the J end lost 1 base, and 9 bases lay between the germline ends. This CDR3 has 15 residues. This CDR3 reads CASSPPISRNTEAFF. In nucleotides, the CDR3 is TGTGCCAGCTCACCACCAATCTCCAGGAACACTGAAGCTTTCTTT.

At least ten counts were recorded for this clonotype. The rearrangement uses TRBV5-1 and TRBJ2-7; 7 nucleotides agree with TRBD2. Per germline, CDR1 SGHRS and CDR2 YFSETQ. Unmatched junction bases numbered 10, after V lost 3 bases and J lost 4 bases. The CDR3 length is 15 residues. This chain's CDR3 is CASSSGLGRTYEQYF. For the CDR3, the DNA is TGCGCCAGCAGCTCCGGACTAGGGAGAACTTACGAGCAGTACTTC.

This clonotype has a handful of counts. Written as DNA, the CDR3 is TGTGCCAGCAGCGCCTCCGGGACAGCTTATTCACCCCTCCACTTT. Amino acids: CASSASGTAYSPLHF. V usage is TRBV9 and J usage is TRBJ1-6; TRBD1 aligns across 7 bases. Germline CDR1 reads SGDLS; CDR2 reads YYNGEE. J gave up 8 bases and V 3 bases, and 8 bases lay outside the gene matches. CDR3 length: 15 amino acids.

This chain links TRBV12-3 or TRBV12-4 with TRBJ1-1; no clear D. There are 12 residues in the CDR3. V gave up 1 base and J gave up 3 bases, with 3 bases separating them. The chain's CDR3 is CASSLDHTEAFF. As DNA, the CDR3 is TGTGCCAGCAGTTTAGACCACACTGAAGCTTTCTTT.

J is TRBJ2-5 and V is TRBV5-1; D is possibly TRBD2 (7 bases). CDR3 length equals 16 residues. V was clipped by 2 bases and J by 5 bases, with 19 bases between them. Germline V gene data show CDR1 as SGHRS and CDR2 as YFSETQ. The DNA of the CDR3 is TGCGCCAGCAGCTTTCGGGGGGCAATTAAGTTGGAGACCCAGTACTTC. Translation: CASSFRGAIKLETQYF.

This clonotype was observed a handful of times. V is TRBV4-2 and J is TRBJ1-5; no reliable D call. Per germline, CDR1 LGHNA and CDR2 YNFKEQ. V was pared by 4 bases and J by 6 bases, with 13 bases between. The CDR3 spans 14 residues. The CDR3 bases are TGTGCCAGCAGCCCCGGACGAACCTTTCAGCCCCAGCATTTT. This sequence encodes CASSPGRTFQPQHF.

This clonotype came up many times. The genes are TRBV3-1 and TRBJ2-5, with D maybe TRBD2 (5 bases). Germline V gives CDR1 LGHDT, CDR2 YNNKEL (reference sequence). V lost 8 bases, J lost 6 bases, and 16 bases lay in between. The CDR3 is 13 amino acids. DNA for the CDR3: TGTGCCAGCCGACCCGCGGGCGGTCAGACCCAGTACTTC. Its protein is CASRPAGGQTQYF.